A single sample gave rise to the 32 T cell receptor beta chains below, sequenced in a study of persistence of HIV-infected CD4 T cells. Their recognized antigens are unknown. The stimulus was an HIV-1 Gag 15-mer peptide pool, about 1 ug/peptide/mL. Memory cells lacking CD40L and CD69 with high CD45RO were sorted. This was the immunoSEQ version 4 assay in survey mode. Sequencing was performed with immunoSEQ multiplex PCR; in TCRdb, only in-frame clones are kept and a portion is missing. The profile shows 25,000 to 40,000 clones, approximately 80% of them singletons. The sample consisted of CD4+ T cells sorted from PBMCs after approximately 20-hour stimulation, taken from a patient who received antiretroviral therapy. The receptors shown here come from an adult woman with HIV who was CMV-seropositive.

CDR3 in DNA: TGTGCCAGCAGCCAGACAGGGGGTCCCCCCATGAACACTGAAGCTTTCTTT. It specifies CASSQTGGPPMNTEAFF. The chain uses TRBV9 and TRBJ1-1; 9 positions match TRBD1. The CDR3 sequence is 17 residues long. Germline loops: CDR1 SGDLS, CDR2 YYNGEE. V lost 4 bases, J lost 0 bases, and 10 bases stayed unmatched.

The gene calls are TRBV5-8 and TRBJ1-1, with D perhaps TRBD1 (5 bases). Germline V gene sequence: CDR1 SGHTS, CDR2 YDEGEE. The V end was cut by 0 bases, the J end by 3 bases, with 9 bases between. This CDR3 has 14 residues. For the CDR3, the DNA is TGTGCCAGCAGCTTGGTGGGGGGGTACACTGAAGCTTTCTTT. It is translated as CASSLVGGYTEAFF.

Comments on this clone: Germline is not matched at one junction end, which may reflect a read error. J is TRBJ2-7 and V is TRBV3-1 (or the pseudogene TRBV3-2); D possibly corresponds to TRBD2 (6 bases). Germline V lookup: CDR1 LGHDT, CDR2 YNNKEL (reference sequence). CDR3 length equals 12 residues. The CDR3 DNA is TGTGCCAGCGGCCAGCGGGTGTACGAGCAGTACTTC. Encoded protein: CASGQRVYEQYF.

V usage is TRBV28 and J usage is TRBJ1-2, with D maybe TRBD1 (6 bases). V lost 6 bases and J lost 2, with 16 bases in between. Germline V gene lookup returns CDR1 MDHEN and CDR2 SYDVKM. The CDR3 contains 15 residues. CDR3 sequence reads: CASSRKGGFNYGYTF. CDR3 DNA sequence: TGTGCCAGCAGCCGTAAAGGGGGGTTCAACTATGGCTACACCTTC.

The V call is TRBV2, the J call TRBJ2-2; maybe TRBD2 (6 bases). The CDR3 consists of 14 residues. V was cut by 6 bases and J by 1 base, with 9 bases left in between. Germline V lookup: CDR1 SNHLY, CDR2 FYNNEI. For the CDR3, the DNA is TGTGCCAGCAGGGCTAGCGTGAACACCGGGGAGCTGTTTTTT. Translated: CASRASVNTGELFF.

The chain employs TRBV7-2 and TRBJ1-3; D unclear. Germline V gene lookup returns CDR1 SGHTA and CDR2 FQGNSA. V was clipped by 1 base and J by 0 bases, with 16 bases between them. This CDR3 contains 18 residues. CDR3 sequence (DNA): TGTGCCAGCAGCTTAGAGGTTTTGGGCGGCAGCTCTGGAAACACCATATATTTT. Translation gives CASSLEVLGGSSGNTIYF.

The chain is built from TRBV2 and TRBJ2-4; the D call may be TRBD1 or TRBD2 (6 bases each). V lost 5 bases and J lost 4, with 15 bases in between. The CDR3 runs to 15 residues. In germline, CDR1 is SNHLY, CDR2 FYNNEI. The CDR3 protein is CASSPEGGTKNIQYF. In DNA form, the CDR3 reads TGTGCCAGCAGTCCCGAAGGGGGGACTAAAAACATTCAGTACTTC.

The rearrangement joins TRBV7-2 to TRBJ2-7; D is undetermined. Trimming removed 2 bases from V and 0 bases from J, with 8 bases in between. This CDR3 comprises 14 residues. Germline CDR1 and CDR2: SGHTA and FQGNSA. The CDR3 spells CASSLTYTSYEQYF. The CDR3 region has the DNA TGTGCCAGCAGCTTAACGTACACCTCCTACGAGCAGTACTTC.

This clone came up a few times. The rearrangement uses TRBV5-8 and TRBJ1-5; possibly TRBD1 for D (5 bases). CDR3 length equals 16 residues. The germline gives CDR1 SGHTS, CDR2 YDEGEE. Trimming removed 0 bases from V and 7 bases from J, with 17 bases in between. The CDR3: CASSLVGQGFGQPQHF. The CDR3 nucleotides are TGTGCCAGCAGCTTGGTCGGCCAGGGCTTTGGCCAGCCCCAGCATTTT.

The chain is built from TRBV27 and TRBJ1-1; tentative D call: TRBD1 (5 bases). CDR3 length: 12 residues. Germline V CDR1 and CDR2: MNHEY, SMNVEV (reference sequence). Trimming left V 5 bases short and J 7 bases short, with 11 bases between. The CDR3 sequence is CASSRGGNEAFF. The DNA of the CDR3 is TGTGCCAGCAGTAGGGGAGGTAATGAAGCTTTCTTT.

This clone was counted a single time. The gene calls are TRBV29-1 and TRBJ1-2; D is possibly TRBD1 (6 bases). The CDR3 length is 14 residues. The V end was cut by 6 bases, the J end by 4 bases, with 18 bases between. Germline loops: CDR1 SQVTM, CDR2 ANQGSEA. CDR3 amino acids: CSVQKQGVGYGYTF. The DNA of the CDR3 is TGCAGCGTCCAAAAACAGGGCGTCGGCTATGGCTACACCTTC. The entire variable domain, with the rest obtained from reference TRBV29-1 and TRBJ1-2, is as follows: SAVISQKPSRDICQRGTSLTIQCQVDSQVTMMFWYRQQPGQSLTLIATANQGSEATYESGFVIDKFPISRPNLTFSTLTVSNMSPEDSSIYLCSVQKQGVGYGYTFGSGTRLTVV.

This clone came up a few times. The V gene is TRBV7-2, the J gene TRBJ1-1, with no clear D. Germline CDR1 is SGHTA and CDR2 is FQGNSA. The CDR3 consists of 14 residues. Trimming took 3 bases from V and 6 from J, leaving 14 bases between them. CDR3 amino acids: CASSLGGRRAEAFF. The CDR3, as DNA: TGTGCCAGCAGCTTGGGAGGTCGGAGAGCTGAAGCTTTCTTT.

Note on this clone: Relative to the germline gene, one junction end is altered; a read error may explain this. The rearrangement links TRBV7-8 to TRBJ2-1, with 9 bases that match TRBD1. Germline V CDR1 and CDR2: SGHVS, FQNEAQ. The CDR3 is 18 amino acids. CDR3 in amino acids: CASSLAGTGTLSYNEQFF. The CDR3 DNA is TGTGCCAGCAGCCTAGCCGGGACAGGGACGCTCTCCTACAATGAGCAGTTCTTC.

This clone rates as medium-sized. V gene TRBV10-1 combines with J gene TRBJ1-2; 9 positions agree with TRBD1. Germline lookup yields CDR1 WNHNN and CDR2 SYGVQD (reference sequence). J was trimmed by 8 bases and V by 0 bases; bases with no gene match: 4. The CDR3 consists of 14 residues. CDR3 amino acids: CASSESHRGQGYTF. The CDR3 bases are TGCGCCAGCAGTGAGTCTCACAGGGGGCAGGGCTACACCTTC.

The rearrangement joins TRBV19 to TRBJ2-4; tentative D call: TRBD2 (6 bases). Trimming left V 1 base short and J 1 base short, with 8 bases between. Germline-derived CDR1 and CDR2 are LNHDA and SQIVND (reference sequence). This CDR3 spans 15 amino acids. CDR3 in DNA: TGTGCCAGTAGTATAGGGAGGGCCGCCAAAAACATTCAGTACTTC. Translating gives CASSIGRAAKNIQYF.

In DNA, the CDR3 is TGCGCCAGCAGCCCGGAAGGACACGCCACGGGGGAGACCCAGTACTTC. Translated: CASSPEGHATGETQYF. The chain has TRBV5-1 and TRBJ2-5; D may match TRBD1 or TRBD2 (5 bases each). The germline V and J ends were trimmed by 4 bases and 5 bases, with 21 bases remaining between them. Germline V gene lookup returns CDR1 SGHRS and CDR2 YFSETQ. The CDR3 loop spans 16 amino acids.

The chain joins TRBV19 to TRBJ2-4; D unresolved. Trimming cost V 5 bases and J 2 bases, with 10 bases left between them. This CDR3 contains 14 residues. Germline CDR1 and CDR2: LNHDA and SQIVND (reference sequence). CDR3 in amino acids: CASSVDVTKNIQYF. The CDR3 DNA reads TGTGCCAGTAGTGTCGACGTAACCAAAAACATTCAGTACTTC.

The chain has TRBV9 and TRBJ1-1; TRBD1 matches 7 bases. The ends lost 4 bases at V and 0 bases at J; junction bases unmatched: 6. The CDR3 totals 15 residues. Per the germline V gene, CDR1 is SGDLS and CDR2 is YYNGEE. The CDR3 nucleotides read TGTGCCAGCAGCCCCCGGGACAGTATGAACACTGAAGCTTTCTTT. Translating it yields CASSPRDSMNTEAFF.

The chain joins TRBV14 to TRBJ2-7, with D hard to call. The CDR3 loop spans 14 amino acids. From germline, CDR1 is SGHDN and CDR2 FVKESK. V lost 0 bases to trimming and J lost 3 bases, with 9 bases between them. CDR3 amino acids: CASSQDLVSYEQYF. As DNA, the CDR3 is TGTGCCAGCAGCCAAGATTTGGTAAGCTACGAGCAGTACTTC.

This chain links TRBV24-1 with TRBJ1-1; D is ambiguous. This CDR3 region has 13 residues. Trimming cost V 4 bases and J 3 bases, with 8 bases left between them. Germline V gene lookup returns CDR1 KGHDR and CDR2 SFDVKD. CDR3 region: CATSDKKDTEAFF. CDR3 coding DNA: TGTGCCACCAGTGACAAGAAGGACACTGAAGCTTTCTTT.

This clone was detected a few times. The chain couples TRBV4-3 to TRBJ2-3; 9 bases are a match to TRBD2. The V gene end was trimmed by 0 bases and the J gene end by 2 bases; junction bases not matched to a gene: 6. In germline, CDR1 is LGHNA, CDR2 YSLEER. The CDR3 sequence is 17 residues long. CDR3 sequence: CASSQDPAGGTTDTQYF. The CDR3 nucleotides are TGCGCCAGCAGCCAAGACCCAGCGGGGGGAACCACAGATACGCAGTATTTT.

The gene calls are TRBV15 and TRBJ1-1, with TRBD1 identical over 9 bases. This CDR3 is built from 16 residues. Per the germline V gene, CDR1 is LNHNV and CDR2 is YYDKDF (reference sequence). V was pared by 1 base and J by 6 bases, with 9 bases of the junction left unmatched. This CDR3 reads CATSRGGTGKIAEAFF. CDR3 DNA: TGTGCCACCAGCAGAGGGGGGACAGGGAAGATCGCTGAAGCTTTCTTT.

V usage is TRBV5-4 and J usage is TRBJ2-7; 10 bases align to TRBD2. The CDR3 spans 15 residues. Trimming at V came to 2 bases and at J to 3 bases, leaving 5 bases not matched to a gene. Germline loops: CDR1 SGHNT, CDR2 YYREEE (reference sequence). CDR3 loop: CASSLKGLALYEQYF. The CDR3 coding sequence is TGTGCCAGCAGCTTAAAGGGACTAGCGCTCTACGAGCAGTACTTC.

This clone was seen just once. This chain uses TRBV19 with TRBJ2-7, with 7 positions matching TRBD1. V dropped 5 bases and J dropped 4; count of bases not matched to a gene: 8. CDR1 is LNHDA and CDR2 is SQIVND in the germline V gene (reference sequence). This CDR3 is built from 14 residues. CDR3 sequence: CASSSWDRPYEQYF. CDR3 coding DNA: TGTGCCAGTAGTTCTTGGGACAGACCGTACGAGCAGTACTTC. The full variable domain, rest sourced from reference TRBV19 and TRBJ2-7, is DGGITQSPKYLFRKEGQNVTLSCEQNLNHDAMYWYRQDPGQGLRLIYYSQIVNDFQKGDIAEGYSVSREKKESFPLTVTSAQKNPTAFYLCASSSWDRPYEQYFGPGTRLTVT.

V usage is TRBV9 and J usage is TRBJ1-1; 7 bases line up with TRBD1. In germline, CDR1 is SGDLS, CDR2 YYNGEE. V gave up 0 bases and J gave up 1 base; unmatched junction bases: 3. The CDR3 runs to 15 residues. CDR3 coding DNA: TGTGCCAGCAGCGTAGAGGGGGCTAGGAACACTGAAGCTTTCTTT. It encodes CASSVEGARNTEAFF.

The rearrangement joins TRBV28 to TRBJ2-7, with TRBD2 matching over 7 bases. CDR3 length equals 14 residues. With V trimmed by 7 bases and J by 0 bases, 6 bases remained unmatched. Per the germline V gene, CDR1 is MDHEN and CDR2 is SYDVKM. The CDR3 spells CASNEAGTSYEQYF. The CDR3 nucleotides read TGTGCCAGCAACGAAGCGGGAACCTCCTACGAGCAGTACTTC.

CDR3 sequence: CASSHGRDGSSYEQYF. The CDR3 DNA is TGTGCCAGCAGCCACGGAAGGGACGGCAGCTCCTACGAGCAGTACTTC. The chain links TRBV3-1 (or the pseudogene TRBV3-2) to TRBJ2-7; D may be TRBD1 or TRBD2 (5 bases each). CDR1 is LGHDT and CDR2 is YNNKEL in the germline V gene (reference sequence). V shed 3 bases and J shed 0 bases, with 15 bases lying between them. The CDR3 is 16 residues long.

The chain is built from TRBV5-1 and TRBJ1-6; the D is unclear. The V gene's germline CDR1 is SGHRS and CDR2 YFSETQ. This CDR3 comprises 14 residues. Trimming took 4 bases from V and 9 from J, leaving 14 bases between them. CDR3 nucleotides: TGCGCCAGCAGCCCTTTGGGAGTGGGTTCACCCCTCCACTTT. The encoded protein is CASSPLGVGSPLHF.

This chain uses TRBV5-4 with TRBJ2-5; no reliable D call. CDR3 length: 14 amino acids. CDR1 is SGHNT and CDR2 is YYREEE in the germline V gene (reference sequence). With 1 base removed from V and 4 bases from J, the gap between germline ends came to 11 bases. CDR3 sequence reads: CASSLSGGGETQYF. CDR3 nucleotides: TGTGCCAGCAGCTTGTCTGGCGGTGGAGAGACCCAGTACTTC.

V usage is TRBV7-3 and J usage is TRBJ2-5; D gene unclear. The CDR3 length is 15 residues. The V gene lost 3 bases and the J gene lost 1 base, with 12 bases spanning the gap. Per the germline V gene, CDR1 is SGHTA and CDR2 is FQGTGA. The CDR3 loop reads CASSFLPGFQETQYF. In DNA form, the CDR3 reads TGTGCCAGCAGCTTTTTGCCGGGTTTCCAAGAGACCCAGTACTTC.

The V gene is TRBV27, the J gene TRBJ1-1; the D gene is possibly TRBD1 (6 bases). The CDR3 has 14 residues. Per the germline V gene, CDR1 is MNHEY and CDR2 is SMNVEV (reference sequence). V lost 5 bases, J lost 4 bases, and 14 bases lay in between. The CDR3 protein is CASSPRGLGTEAFF. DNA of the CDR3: TGTGCCAGCAGTCCCCGGGGGCTAGGCACTGAAGCTTTCTTT.

CDR3 DNA sequence: TGTGCCTGGAGTCGGCACCTTGAAGCTTTCTTT. Protein: CAWSRHLEAFF. The chain links TRBV30 to TRBJ1-1; the D is unclear. Germline CDR1 and CDR2: GTSNPN and SVGIG (reference sequence). Trimming pared 2 bases from V and 7 bases from J, leaving 8 bases between. The length of the CDR3 is 11 residues.